Included here is one TCR beta chain sequence, with context. As yet, its antigen is unknown. The sample belongs to a study of cytomegalovirus exposure and HLA in healthy donors. Study background: A prior analysis found more than 90 million unique TCR beta sequences from roughly 180 million T cells. Regarding the study as a whole: With high specificity and sensitivity, the classifier reportedly diagnosed cytomegalovirus status. HLA alleles showed associations with around 15,000 TCR beta sequences in a later analysis, at a 0.05 false discovery rate.

The V gene's germline CDR1 is SGDLS and CDR2 YYNGEE. The CDR3 has 15 amino acids. V was cut by 4 bases and J by 10 bases, with 21 bases left in between. Vbeta (60) and Jbeta (13) primers were used in the PCR. The protocol was immunoSEQ multiplex PCR, while the TCRdb copy is restricted to in-frame clones and leaves out a portion. The listing contains 100,000 to 150,000 clones. The receptor was isolated from a man aged 18 to 30 in good health and CMV-seronegative. The chain joins TRBV9 to TRBJ2-1, with D perhaps TRBD2 (6 bases). Sequencing input: PBMCs. CDR3 nucleotides: TGTGCCAGCAGCCCCGTCTTGGCCCCCGGGGGAGAGCAGTTCTTC. Its translation is CASSPVLAPGGEQFF. Supplemented by reference TRBV9 and TRBJ2-1, the full variable domain reads DSGVTQTPKHLITATGQRVTLRCSPRSGDLSVYWYQQSLDQGLQFLIQYYNGEERAKGNILERFSAQQFPDLHSELNLSSLELGDSALYFCASSPVLAPGGEQFFGPGTRLTVL.